This T cell receptor (beta chain) comes out of a study of blood T cell repertoires in COVID-19 (dated by TCRdb to about 2020). The study in broad terms: Samples covering the acute and convalescent phases of COVID-19 were provided by collaborators in the United States, Italy and Spain. The material from the prospective study consisted of cDNA or gDNA derived from T cells, B-cell-depleted T cells, or PBMCs. Subjects who had been exposed to COVID-19, were actively infected with it, or had recovered from it provided the deeply sampled blood TCRbeta repertoires that made up the dataset. A freely available public database, intended as a resource for researchers studying the immune response to SARS-CoV-2, is where the repertoires were released. The samples were drawn from two sources: the first 160 participants of the ongoing ImmuneRACE study, and 1,000 to 1,500 subjects contributed by 6 global collaborators. A de-identified subject ID, COVID-19 status, age in years and sex were almost always included in the sample metadata. Where available, HLA class I and class II types were taken from metadata supplied by the sample provider and were not determined by assay-based typing. Summary of the overall study and its limitations: The amount of clinical and demographic metadata varied by source and participant and was provided uncurated.

In the prospective study, participants were about 18 to 95 years old, resided in about 25 geographic areas of the United States, and were enrolled through a virtual design. Cohort assignment in the prospective study relied on participant-reported clinical history from a screening survey and a study questionnaire. A participant counted as exposed if, within 2 weeks of entering the study, that participant had been in contact with someone who had a PCR-confirmed or clinician-diagnosed COVID-19 case. Mobile phlebotomists in the prospective study collected whole blood, serum and a nasopharyngeal or oropharyngeal swab from every participant. Prospective study participants could optionally give additional blood draws and questionnaires over an approximately two-month period. Prospective study blood samples were shipped either frozen or at room temperature before DNA extraction. Details on this clone: Its cognate antigen has yet to be identified. No clone much larger than this one lies a single base away; base qualities are absent.

Its CDR3 holds 13 amino acids, cysteine through phenylalanine. Just CDR3 DNA is preserved here, 39 bases in frame from base 1. Per the germline V gene, SNHLY is the CDR1 and FYNNEI is the CDR2. V is cut back by 7 bases and J by 6 bases, with 7 bases in the junction unmatched. TCRbeta CDR3 regions were amplified from genomic DNA by means of the immunoSEQ Assay, a bias-controlled multiplex PCR. Concerning the study's data processing: The number of nucleated cells in each sample was estimated by amplification of reference gene primers within the assay. To quantify the absolute abundance of each unique TCRbeta CDR3 rearrangement, sequence reads were collapsed and filtered. Productive Simpson clonality was computed per sample as the square root of Simpson's diversity index over productive rearrangements. The clones in this table, taken by TCRdb from immuneACCESS, are in-frame only. Not every clone is retained; where verified, under half of the shortfall comes from an unresolved V gene, and the cause of the rest is unknown. D and trimming come from the DNA, and the V and J calls and clone size come from that table. The sample table lists about 250,000 clones, around 83% of them with a count of one. About 6.9% of the sample rests with the top ten.

Recombination connected TRBV2 to TRBJ2-7, and 9 junctional nucleotides match TRBD1. This sequence originates from a woman aged 50 to 65 who had been exposed to COVID-19. Sequenced input: PBMCs or T cells enriched from blood (not recorded which). The CDR3 reads CASTGDRVGEQYF. The nucleotide sequence is TGTGCCAGCACAGGGGACAGGGTAGGCGAGCAGTACTTC. Full variable domain (CDR3 extended with the reference TRBV2 and TRBJ2-7 proteins): EPEVTQTPSHQVTQMGQEVILRCVPISNHLYFYWYRQILGQKVEFLVSFYNNEISEKSEIFDDQFSVERPDGSNFTLKIRSTKLEDSAMYFCASTGDRVGEQYFGPGTRLTVT.